The rows below give T cell receptor beta chains drawn from one sample of a study of control samples from healthy donors and cancer patients. Clones were sequenced by immunoSEQ multiplex PCR, and TCRdb holds only the in-frame ones, with some missing. The data contain 140,000 or so clones, about 94% of them singletons. The sequenced material came from PBMCs. These receptors were obtained from a man in his sixties with colorectal cancer. Both conserved end residues are part of each CDR3. A D gene is named only where the DNA matches it firmly. The size entry is marked missing in some rows and otherwise reads once, few, many or a size class.

D,J,V,size,CDR3,DNA
-,TRBJ1-2,TRBV28,-,CASSLTGVTYGYTF,TGTGCCAGCAGTTTGACAGGCGTCACCTATGGCTACACCTTC
-,TRBJ2-3,TRBV5-1,-,CASSLDAGGSTDTQYF,TGCGCCAGCAGCTTGGATGCTGGGGGGAGCACAGATACGCAGTATTTT
-,TRBJ1-2,TRBV4-1,-,CASSQSVGYYGYTF,TGCGCCAGCAGCCAAAGTGTCGGCTACTATGGCTACACCTTC
-,TRBJ2-7,TRBV5-1,-,CASSQSSYEQYF,TGCGCCAGCAGCCAGAGCTCCTACGAGCAGTACTTC
TRBD1,TRBJ1-2,TRBV27,-,CASGPGQGSGYTF,TGTGCCAGCGGCCCGGGACAGGGGAGCGGCTACACCTTC
-,TRBJ1-6,TRBV6-2/TRBV6-3,-,CASSYRTAPMYSPLHF,TGTGCCAGCAGTTACAGGACAGCGCCAATGTATTCACCCCTCCACTTT
-,TRBJ2-5,TRBV5-1,-,CASSLDVRETQYF,TGCGCCAGCAGCTTGGATGTCCGGGAGACCCAGTACTTC
-,TRBJ1-6,TRBV7-9,-,CASSLQGLGSPLHF,TGTGCCAGCAGCCTACAGGGTTTGGGTTCACCCCTCCACTTT
TRBD1,TRBJ1-1,TRBV7-6,-,CASSLDRVGDTEAFF,TGTGCCAGCAGCCTGGACAGGGTCGGGGACACTGAAGCTTTCTTT
TRBD1,TRBJ1-5,TRBV24-1,few,CATSDPGTGYNQPQHF,TGTGCCACCAGTGACCCCGGGACAGGGTACAATCAGCCCCAGCATTTT